This TCR beta chain was sequenced for a study of T cells in Graves' hyperthyroidism and ophthalmopathy (dated by TCRdb to about 2019). Describing the broader study: Peripheral blood was sampled at the time of initial diagnosis, prior to any treatment. TCR V-J signatures able to tell the groups apart were searched for in a discovery cohort of 100 patients, of whom 43 had Graves' ophthalmopathy and 55 to 60 had stable Graves' hyperthyroidism. An independent validation cohort of around 19 hyperthyroidism patients and 15 or so patients who later progressed to ophthalmopathy tested prospective prediction of ophthalmopathy. The approximately 98 discovery patients were randomly divided into training and test sets at a 7:3 ratio. In more than 5 Graves' hyperthyroidism patients, the study also compared T-cell repertoires from thyroid tissue with T-cell repertoires from blood. Once sampling was done, hyperthyroidism patients were given methimazole at a starting dose of 30 mg daily, whereas ophthalmopathy patients were given high-dose intravenous methylprednisolone. The paper describes TCR Vbeta CDR3 sequencing of about 140 peripheral blood samples, made up of 43 ophthalmopathy patients, 70 to 75 hyperthyroidism patients and roughly 17 progressor patients.

On this clonotype itself: Its cognate antigen has yet to be identified. Per-base quality was not reported, and no clone a single base away is much larger than it.

Paper-wide results and their limitations: In validation, the model predicted progression to ophthalmopathy a median of about 6.5 months before onset, with approximately 70% sensitivity and almost 75% specificity. Sample size was not statistically predetermined, and investigators were not blinded to group allocation. Most expanded thyroid clonotypes (frequency above 0.001) were also found in blood, which suggests that blood repertoires may mirror thyroid immune responses. Ophthalmopathy was separated from stable hyperthyroidism by a 13 V-J signature model, with around 90% sensitivity and 81% to 83% specificity obtained in cross-validation and 80%/75% obtained in testing.

The CDR3 covers 13 residues, taking in both the cysteine and the phenylalanine. CDR3 DNA is the only sequence kept; it has 39 bases, read in frame from the first base. CDR1 is given as PRHDT and CDR2 as FYEKMQ, both from the germline V gene (reference sequence). The junction shows trimming of 5 bases on V and 5 bases on J, plus 12 bases between the germline ends. Graves' hyperthyroidism was defined as stable when no progression to ophthalmopathy occurred over 18 months of follow-up. Hyperthyroidism patients were newly diagnosed, with disease duration under 2 months, and aged 18 to 65 years. Exclusion was applied to patients with uncontrolled infections, other autoimmune diseases, pregnancy or lactation. Diagnoses relied on clinical symptoms, serum thyroxine and TRAb, thyroid ultrasound and orbital computed tomography. PBMCs were separated from roughly 10 ml of fresh peripheral blood using Ficoll-Paque density gradient centrifugation. Trizol reagent was used to extract total RNA, and RNA quality was then checked on an Agilent 2100 Bioanalyzer.

The TCR beta CDR3 regions were amplified from the RNA transcripts. A first-round RT-PCR of the TCR CDR3 used the HTBI primer set with the Qiagen OneStep RT-PCR kit. A second multiplex PCR round built the libraries, followed by size selection and purification. Paired-end sequencing of the libraries was performed with 100 bp reads on an Illumina HiSeq2000. The paper's data handling went like this. SOAPnuke was used to process the raw data, throwing out any read that contained adapters or uncalled bases, had a mean Phred below 15, or lacked an exact constant-primer or identifier match. High-quality paired reads were merged using COPE v1.2.5, and each unique nucleotide sequence was defined as a clonotype. MiTCR v1.1 was used to align the clonotypes against IMGT TRBV, TRBD and TRBJ reference segments. The analysis included only V-J combinations with a frequency above 0.0001, which together covered approximately 99% of the repertoires. A TCS score was defined as the ratio between F50 (clonal expansion) and ExV (chaos), using BLOSUM62-based TCRdist between CDR3 peptides within each V-J. Welch's t-statistics and random forest reduced roughly 540 V-J features to 10 to 15, which were used in a naive Bayes classifier (R e1071). Using fastp at Q25 and MiXCR, TCRdb reprocessed the public reads and kept productive beta chains. Under each unique CDR3 protein, matching rows form one entry showing the most common genes and DNA. None of the V and J calls come from the authors' own analysis; TCRdb made them. The sample records roughly 300,000 distinct CDR3 sequences, around 20% of which are singletons. Around half of the sample is held by the ten biggest clonotypes.

The sequence links TRBV13 to TRBJ1-1, with the identity of the D gene unclear. Sequenced sample: blood. This TCR was sampled from a woman aged 50 to 60 with Graves' hyperthyroidism. The nucleotides read TGTGCCAGCAGCCGCCGGAGGGCGACTGAAGCTTTCTTT. Its product reads: CASSRRRATEAFF.